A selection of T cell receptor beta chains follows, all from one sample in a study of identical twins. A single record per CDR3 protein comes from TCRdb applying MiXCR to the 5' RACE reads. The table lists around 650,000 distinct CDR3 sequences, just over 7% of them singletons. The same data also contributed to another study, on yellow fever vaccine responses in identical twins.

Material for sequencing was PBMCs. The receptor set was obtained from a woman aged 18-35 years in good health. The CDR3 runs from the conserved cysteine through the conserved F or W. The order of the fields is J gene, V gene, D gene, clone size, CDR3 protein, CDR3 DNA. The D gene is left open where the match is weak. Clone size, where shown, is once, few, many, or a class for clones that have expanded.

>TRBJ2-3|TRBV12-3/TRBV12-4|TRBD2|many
CASSLGLATDTQYF
TGTGCCAGCAGTCTGGGACTAGCGACAGATACGCAGTATTTT
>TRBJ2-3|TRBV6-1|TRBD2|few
CASCSSGRLTDTQYF
TGTGCCAGCTGTAGTAGCGGGAGACTTACAGATACGCAGTATTTT
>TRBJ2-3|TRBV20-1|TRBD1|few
CSARDGTATQYF
TGCAGTGCTAGAGATGGGACAGCCACGCAGTATTTT
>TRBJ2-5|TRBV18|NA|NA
CASSPRRTPQETQYF
TGTGCCAGCTCACCAAGGAGAACTCCCCAAGAGACCCAGTACTTC
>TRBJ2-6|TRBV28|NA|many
CASSFSWGSGANVLTF
TGTGCCAGCAGTTTCTCGTGGGGGTCTGGGGCCAACGTCCTGACTTTC
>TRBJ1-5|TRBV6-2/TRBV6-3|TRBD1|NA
CASSYTTGSQPQHF
TGTGCCAGCAGTTACACGACAGGGTCCCAGCCCCAGCATTTT
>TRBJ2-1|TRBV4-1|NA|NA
CASSQVRTAALNWNEQFF
TGCGCCAGCAGCCAAGTTCGGACGGCGGCCCTGAATTGGAATGAGCAGTTCTTC
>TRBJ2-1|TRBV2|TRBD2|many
CATRVDSLAGTSYNEQFF
TGTGCCACCAGAGTCGACTCCCTAGCGGGGACCTCCTACAATGAGCAGTTCTTC
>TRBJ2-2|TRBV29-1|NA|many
CSVVVPPGTNTGELFF
TGCAGCGTTGTAGTGCCACCCGGGACTAACACCGGGGAGCTGTTTTTT
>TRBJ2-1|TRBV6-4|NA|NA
CASSEVRNNEQFF
TGTGCCAGCAGTGAGGTTCGGAACAATGAGCAGTTCTTC
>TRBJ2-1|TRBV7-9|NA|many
CASSLGWAGEGEQFF
TGTGCCAGCAGCTTGGGCTGGGCAGGGGAAGGTGAGCAGTTCTTC
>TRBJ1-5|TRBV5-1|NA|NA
CASSLSGWNQPQHF
TGCGCCAGCAGCTTGTCTGGGTGGAATCAGCCCCAGCATTTT
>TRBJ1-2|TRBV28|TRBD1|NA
CASSLGQGRGGYTF
TGTGCCAGCAGTTTGGGACAGGGAAGGGGTGGCTACACCTTC
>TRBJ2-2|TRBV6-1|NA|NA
CASRSGDNKNTGELFF
TGTGCCAGCAGGAGTGGGGACAACAAGAACACCGGGGAGCTGTTTTTT
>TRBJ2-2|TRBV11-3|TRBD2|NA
CASCPDSGAQVTGELFF
TGTGCCAGCTGTCCCGATAGCGGGGCCCAGGTTACCGGGGAGCTGTTTTTT
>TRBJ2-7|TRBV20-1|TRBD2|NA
CCARDSSGNSYEQYF
TGCTGTGCTAGAGATTCTAGCGGTAACTCCTACGAGCAGTACTTC
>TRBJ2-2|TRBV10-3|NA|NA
CATHPFADRNTGELFF
TGTGCCACCCACCCCTTCGCGGACAGGAACACCGGGGAGCTGTTTTTT
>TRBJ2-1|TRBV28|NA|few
CASSSPSTGLNEQFF
TGTGCCAGCAGCTCCCCGTCGACAGGACTCAATGAGCAGTTCTTC
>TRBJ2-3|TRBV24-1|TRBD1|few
CATSDWGQGADTQYF
TGTGCCACCAGTGATTGGGGACAGGGGGCAGATACGCAGTATTTT
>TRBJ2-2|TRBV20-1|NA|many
CSARDAQGDLAGELFF
TGCAGTGCTAGAGATGCACAGGGTGATCTAGCCGGGGAGCTGTTTTTT
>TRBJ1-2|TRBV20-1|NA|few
CSASGPGYGYTF
TGCAGTGCTAGCGGGCCGGGCTATGGCTACACCTTC
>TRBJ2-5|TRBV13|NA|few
CASSTKQGVQETQYF
TGTGCCAGCAGCACAAAACAGGGAGTTCAAGAGACCCAGTACTTC
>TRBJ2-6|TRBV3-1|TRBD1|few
CASSQVGDRGLGANVLTF
TGTGCCAGCAGCCAGGTGGGGGACAGGGGGCTCGGGGCCAACGTCCTGACTTTC
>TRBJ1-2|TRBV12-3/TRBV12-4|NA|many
CASSLMGMKGEGYTF
TGTGCCAGCAGTTTAATGGGGATGAAGGGCGAGGGCTACACCTTC
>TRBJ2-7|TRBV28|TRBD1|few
CASTWDSSYEQYF
TGTGCCAGCACGTGGGACAGCTCCTACGAGCAGTACTTC
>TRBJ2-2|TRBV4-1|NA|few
CASSQEGAAANTGELFF
TGCGCCAGCAGCCAAGAAGGAGCTGCGGCGAACACCGGGGAGCTGTTTTTT
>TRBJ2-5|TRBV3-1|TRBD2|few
CASSQEVRGGETQYF
TGTGCCAGCAGCCAAGAGGTGCGGGGAGGGGAGACCCAGTACTTC
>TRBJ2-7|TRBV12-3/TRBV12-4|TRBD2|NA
CASSLREGSHEQYF
TGTGCCAGCAGTTTGCGGGAGGGCTCCCACGAGCAGTACTTC
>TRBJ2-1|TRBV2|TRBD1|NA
CASSESGPGGRYEQFF
TGTGCCAGCAGTGAATCAGGACCAGGGGGCAGATATGAGCAGTTCTTC
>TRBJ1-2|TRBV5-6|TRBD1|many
CASSFRTGTTPSGGYTF
TGTGCCAGCAGCTTTAGGACAGGGACCACCCCGTCGGGTGGCTACACCTTC
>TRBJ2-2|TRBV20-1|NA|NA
CSARGGGSTGELFF
TGCAGTGCGAGGGGAGGTGGTAGCACCGGGGAGCTGTTTTTT
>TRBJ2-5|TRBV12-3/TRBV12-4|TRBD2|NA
CASRPGTSGGRETQYF
TGTGCCAGCAGACCCGGGACTAGCGGGGGACGAGAGACCCAGTACTTC
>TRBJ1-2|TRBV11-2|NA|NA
CASSLVSAAESHYGYTF
TGTGCCAGCAGCTTAGTTTCTGCGGCAGAATCCCACTATGGCTACACCTTC
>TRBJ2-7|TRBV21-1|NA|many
CASSKMEDSCGSYEQYF
TGTGCCAGCAGCAAAATGGAAGACTCTTGTGGGTCCTACGAGCAGTACTTC
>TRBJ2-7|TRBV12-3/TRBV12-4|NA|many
CASSLGVLGYEQYF
TGTGCCAGCAGTTTAGGGGTGCTTGGGTACGAGCAGTACTTC
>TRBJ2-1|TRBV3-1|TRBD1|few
CASSYRAGGGPRDWNEQFF
TGTGCCAGCAGTTATAGAGCAGGGGGCGGCCCCCGTGATTGGAATGAGCAGTTCTTC
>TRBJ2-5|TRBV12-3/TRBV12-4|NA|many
CASSLRQTQETQYF
TGTGCCAGCAGTTTAAGACAGACCCAAGAGACCCAGTACTTC
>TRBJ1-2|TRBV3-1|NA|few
CASSQDVGGHGYTF
TGTGCCAGCAGCCAAGATGTTGGGGGGCACGGCTACACCTTC
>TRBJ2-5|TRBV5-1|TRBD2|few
CASSLDGRTQETQYF
TGCGCCAGCAGCTTGGACGGGAGGACGCAAGAGACCCAGTACTTC